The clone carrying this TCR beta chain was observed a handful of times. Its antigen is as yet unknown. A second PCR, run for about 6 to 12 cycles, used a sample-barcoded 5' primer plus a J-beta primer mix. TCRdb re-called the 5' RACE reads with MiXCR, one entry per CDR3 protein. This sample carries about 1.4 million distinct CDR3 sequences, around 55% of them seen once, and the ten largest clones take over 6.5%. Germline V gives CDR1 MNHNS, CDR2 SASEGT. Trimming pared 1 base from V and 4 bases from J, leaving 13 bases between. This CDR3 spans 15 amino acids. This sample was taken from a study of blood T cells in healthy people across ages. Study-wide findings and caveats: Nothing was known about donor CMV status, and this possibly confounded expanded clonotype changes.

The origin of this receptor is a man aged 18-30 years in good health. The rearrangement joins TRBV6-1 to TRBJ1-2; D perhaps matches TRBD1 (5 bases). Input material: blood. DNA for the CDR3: TGTGCCAGCAGTGAAGTACGGGGCAGAGTCTATGGCTACACCTTC. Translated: CASSEVRGRVYGYTF.